The 17 T cell receptor beta chains below were found in one sample sequenced in a study of Tregs in tolerant kidney transplant recipients. The method was immunoSEQ multiplex PCR; TCRdb's version includes in-frame clones alone and lacks a portion of them. The data contain some 68,000 clones, around 83% of them singletons. Sample: CD4+ T cells from blood. The receptors shown here come from a human donor in good health.

In its sample, this clone was seen a few times. This sequence joins TRBV15 and TRBJ1-1; perhaps TRBD1 as D (6 bases). CDR3 length: 13 residues. Germline-derived CDR1 and CDR2 are LNHNV and YYDKDF (reference sequence). Trimming pared 6 bases from V and 1 base from J, leaving 9 bases between. The DNA for the CDR3 is TGTGCCACCAGGACAGGAACGAACACTGAAGCTTTCTTT. Amino acid sequence: CATRTGTNTEAFF.

This chain links TRBV28 with TRBJ2-7; 8 bases align to TRBD1. With 4 bases clipped from V and 0 bases from J, the junction kept 5 bases outside the gene matches. Germline V CDR1 and CDR2: MDHEN, SYDVKM. CDR3 length: 15 residues. In DNA, the CDR3 is TGTGCCAGCAGTTCTCCAGGGGGCGTCTCCTACGAGCAGTACTTC. It encodes CASSSPGGVSYEQYF.

The gene calls are TRBV5-4 and TRBJ1-1; 8 nucleotides line up with TRBD1. Germline CDR1 SGHNT, CDR2 YYREEE (reference sequence). CDR3 length equals 15 residues. V was pared by 4 bases and J by 1 base, with 6 bases of the junction left unmatched. Here the CDR3 DNA reads TGTGCCAGCAGCCCGAGACAGGGGCAGAACACTGAAGCTTTCTTT. Its translation: CASSPRQGQNTEAFF. The variable domain in full, completed from reference TRBV5-4 and TRBJ1-1, reads ETGVTQSPTHLIKTRGQQVTLRCSSQSGHNTVSWYQQALGQGPQFIFQYYREEENGRGNFPPRFSGLQFPNYSSELNVNALELDDSALYLCASSPRQGQNTEAFFGQGTRLTVV.

This sequence joins TRBV9 and TRBJ1-2; 9 nucleotides align to TRBD1. Germline V gene data show CDR1 as SGDLS and CDR2 as YYNGEE. The V segment lost 0 bases and the J segment 1 base; nucleotides outside the gene matches: 4. CDR3 length: 16 residues. The CDR3 nucleotides are TGTGCCAGCAGCGTAGGCGGGACAGGGTTTAACTATGGCTACACCTTC. The encoded protein is CASSVGGTGFNYGYTF.

CDR3 bases: TGTGCCAGCAGCCCGAAGACAGGCTCCTATAATTCACCCCTCCACTTT. Translating it yields CASSPKTGSYNSPLHF. The chain is built from TRBV7-6 and TRBJ1-6, with a weak D call TRBD1 (6 bases). The CDR3 extends over 16 amino acids. V lost 5 bases, J lost 0 bases, and 11 bases lay in between. Germline V gene sequence: CDR1 SGHVS, CDR2 FNYEAQ.

The V call is TRBV5-5, the J call TRBJ1-6, with D perhaps matching TRBD1 (5 bases). The CDR3 spans 16 residues. Trimming removed 5 bases from V and 7 bases from J, with 19 bases in between. Germline loops: CDR1 SGHKS, CDR2 YYEKEE (reference sequence). The DNA for the CDR3 is TGTGCCAGCAGTTGGGACCTCAGGGTTGGGAATTCACCCCTCCACTTT. Protein: CASSWDLRVGNSPLHF.

V and J are TRBV29-1 and TRBJ2-7, with TRBD1 identical over 7 bases. The CDR3 loop spans 11 amino acids. The ends lost 5 bases at V and 5 bases at J; junction bases unmatched: 3. The germline gives CDR1 SQVTM, CDR2 ANQGSEA. In DNA, the CDR3 is TGCAGCGTTTGGGACAGTGACGAGCAGTACTTC. Residues: CSVWDSDEQYF.

This clone has only one observation. The rearrangement joins TRBV5-1 to TRBJ1-1, with 8 bases lining up with TRBD1. This CDR3 spans 16 amino acids. V lost 1 base to trimming and J lost 4 bases; unmatched junction nucleotides: 9. CDR1 is SGHRS and CDR2 is YFSETQ in the germline V gene. As DNA, the CDR3 is TGCGCCAGCAGCTTGCACAGGGGGGCAGGAGCCACTGAAGCTTTCTTT. Residues: CASSLHRGAGATEAFF. The entire variable domain, with the rest obtained from reference TRBV5-1 and TRBJ1-1, is as follows: KAGVTQTPRYLIKTRGQQVTLSCSPISGHRSVSWYQQTPGQGLQFLFEYFSETQRNKGNFPGRFSGRQFSNSRSEMNVSTLELGDSALYLCASSLHRGAGATEAFFGQGTRLTVV.

This clone was seen a single time. V usage is TRBV6-6 and J usage is TRBJ1-6; D possibly corresponds to TRBD1 (6 bases). V lost 5 bases and J lost 7, with 9 bases in between. Looked up from germline, CDR1 is MNHNY and CDR2 is SVGAGI (reference sequence). The CDR3 consists of 13 residues. This chain's CDR3 is CASSQGFNSPLHF. CDR3 sequence (DNA): TGTGCCAGCAGTCAGGGGTTCAATTCACCCCTCCACTTT.

The rearrangement uses TRBV11-3 and TRBJ2-6; perhaps TRBD1 as D (6 bases). The CDR3 extends over 16 amino acids. The V gene lost 5 bases and the J gene lost 1 base, with 12 bases spanning the gap. Germline CDR1 is SGHNT and CDR2 is YENEEA. The CDR3, as DNA: TGTGCCAGCAGCCCGGACAGTACTTCTGGGGCCAACGTCCTGACTTTC. Protein: CASSPDSTSGANVLTF.

J is TRBJ2-7 and V is TRBV2; 8 bases map to TRBD2. The CDR3 consists of 15 residues. J lost 6 bases, V lost 2 bases, and 9 bases had no gene match. CDR1 and CDR2 (germline): SNHLY, FYNNEI. The CDR3 is CASSEFQAGESEQYF. The CDR3 DNA reads as TGTGCCAGCAGTGAATTTCAAGCGGGAGAGAGCGAGCAGTACTTC.

The chain uses TRBV6-5 and TRBJ1-2; no clear D. Germline V gives CDR1 MNHEY, CDR2 SVGAGI. V lost 5 bases and J lost 4, with 11 bases in between. This CDR3 has 13 residues. CDR3 sequence: CASSRNRIYGYTF. CDR3 bases: TGTGCCAGCAGTCGAAACAGAATCTATGGCTACACCTTC.

CDR3 nucleotides: TGTGCCAGCAGCTTCCGACCGACTAGCGACAATGAGCAGTTCTTC. It is translated as CASSFRPTSDNEQFF. The gene calls are TRBV11-2 and TRBJ2-1; 8 bases agree with TRBD2. This CDR3 has 15 amino acids. Trimming took 3 bases from V and 5 from J; bases not matched to a gene: 6. The germline gives CDR1 SGHAT, CDR2 FQNNGV.

The rearrangement joins TRBV11-2 to TRBJ2-1; D remains unclear. CDR1 is SGHAT and CDR2 is FQNNGV in the germline V gene. The CDR3 consists of 13 residues. V was shortened by 1 base and J by 7 bases, with 8 bases between the two germline ends. The CDR3: CASSLGAYNEQFF. The CDR3 nucleotides are TGTGCCAGCAGCTTAGGTGCGTATAATGAGCAGTTCTTC.

This chain connects TRBV5-1 to TRBJ2-1; 14 nucleotides match TRBD2. The germline V gene has CDR1 SGHRS and CDR2 YFSETQ. After removal of 1 base from V and 6 bases from J, the junction contained 6 bases not matched to a gene. The CDR3 contains 17 residues. Written as DNA, the CDR3 is TGCGCCAGCAGCTTGCAGGAGGGACTAGCGGGGGTCAATGAGCAGTTCTTC. As protein: CASSLQEGLAGVNEQFF.

This chain links TRBV25-1 with TRBJ1-2; perhaps TRBD1 as D (5 bases). This CDR3 region has 15 residues. V lost 3 bases and J 6 bases, leaving 17 bases between the germline ends. Germline lookup yields CDR1 MGHDK and CDR2 SYGVNS. CDR3: CASSEGPGGTHGYTF. For the CDR3, the DNA is TGTGCCAGCAGTGAGGGCCCGGGGGGTACCCATGGCTACACCTTC.

V is TRBV5-1 and J is TRBJ2-5, with D unclear. In germline, CDR1 is SGHRS, CDR2 YFSETQ. V was pared by 4 bases and J by 1 base, with 11 bases between. This CDR3 has 14 amino acids. CDR3 sequence reads: CASSPGRTQETQYF. In nucleotides, the CDR3 is TGCGCCAGCAGCCCCGGTCGGACCCAAGAGACCCAGTACTTC. Full variable domain (outside the CDR3, taken from reference TRBV5-1 and TRBJ2-5): KAGVTQTPRYLIKTRGQQVTLSCSPISGHRSVSWYQQTPGQGLQFLFEYFSETQRNKGNFPGRFSGRQFSNSRSEMNVSTLELGDSALYLCASSPGRTQETQYFGPGTRLLVL.